The T cell receptor (beta chain) under discussion was sequenced for a study of beta chain features in type 1 diabetes. Points from the study as a whole: Researchers report that Type 1 diabetes patients had moderately but significantly shorter TCRB CDR3s across all four CD4+ subsets. Among patients, naive, central memory and Treg TCRB repertoires appeared more similar than among healthy donors.

Sorting that relied on CD45RO/CCR7/CD25/CD127/CD95/CD27 yielded CD4+ naive, central memory, regulatory and stem cell-like memory cells. Expressed TCRB transcripts were sequenced, since all the RNA that had been isolated was reverse transcribed. Method: immunoSEQ multiplex PCR; TCRdb's copy keeps in-frame clones and lacks some. The data contain 640,000 or so clones, over 10% of them seen just once; the ten biggest clones take up approximately 0.022%. This clone has a handful of counts. What it binds is unknown. Sequenced: naive CD4+ T cells from blood. This receptor was obtained from a young man with type 1 diabetes.

CDR3 coding DNA: TGTGCCAGCAGTGGCCTTACGGTACACGTCACAGATACGCAGTATTTT. Translated: CASSGLTVHVTDTQYF. The gene calls are TRBV25-1 and TRBJ2-3; D is unclear. The CDR3 totals 16 residues. The germline CDR1 and CDR2 sequences are MGHDK and SYGVNS. V was pared by 4 bases and J by 2 bases, with 16 bases between.